The rows below give T cell receptor beta chains drawn from one sample of a study of T cell responses to AZD1222 COVID-19 vaccine. The table came from immunoSEQ multiplex PCR; TCRdb's copy has only in-frame clones and leaves some out. The table shows approximately 84,000 clones, with 80% to 90% occurring only once. The sequencing used peripheral blood, collected 28 days after the second AZD1222 dose. These TCRs come from an adult who received the AZD1222 COVID-19 vaccine. The CDR3 runs from the conserved cysteine through the conserved F or W. The order of the fields is V gene, J gene, CDR3 protein.

v_call: TRBV19; j_call: TRBJ1-5; cdr3_aa: CARDPSRGRPCLKSLHSNQPQHF
v_call: TRBV2; j_call: TRBJ1-2; cdr3_aa: CASSRSREGYTF
v_call: TRBV9; j_call: TRBJ1-2; cdr3_aa: CASSVGAGGNYGYTF
v_call: TRBV24-1; j_call: TRBJ1-1; cdr3_aa: CATSGPNTEAFF
v_call: TRBV24-1; j_call: TRBJ1-5; cdr3_aa: CATSDLLSGQPQHF
v_call: TRBV6-5; j_call: TRBJ2-7; cdr3_aa: CASKDNPTREQYF
v_call: TRBV6-6; j_call: TRBJ1-1; cdr3_aa: CASSYEPNTEAFF
v_call: TRBV20-1; j_call: TRBJ2-7; cdr3_aa: CSASFPSGASNEQYF
v_call: TRBV28; j_call: TRBJ1-2; cdr3_aa: CASRAPGGPGYTF
v_call: TRBV2; j_call: TRBJ1-1; cdr3_aa: CASSDVDRDTEAFF
v_call: TRBV29-1; j_call: TRBJ2-5; cdr3_aa: CSQRVGLGTQYF
v_call: TRBV2; j_call: TRBJ1-1; cdr3_aa: CASRAYGQGESAFF
v_call: TRBV7-8; j_call: TRBJ1-3; cdr3_aa: CASSLASGNTIYF
v_call: TRBV29-1; j_call: TRBJ1-2; cdr3_aa: CSAGPDRSYGYTF